Given below is one TCR beta chain in context. The data stem from a study of T-cell reconstitution after alpha-beta-depleted transplantation in children. CDR3 length: 17 amino acids. V shed 1 base, J shed 5 bases, and the junction held 8 bases outside the gene matches. Germline lookup yields CDR1 MGHRA and CDR2 YSYEKL. Molecular barcoding with unique molecular identifiers was used for the TCRbeta library. TCRdb reprocessed the PCR reads with MiXCR, giving one entry per CDR3 protein. The table includes 540,000 or so distinct CDR3 sequences, under 30% detected once. The source of this sequence is a boy younger than two who had a stem cell transplant for acute myeloid leukemia, so the T cells may come from the graft donor. The chain links TRBV4-1 to TRBJ2-1; 10 bases align to TRBD2. The starting material was PBMCs, mostly from graft donor cells, obtained 360 days after TCRalphabeta/CD19-depleted stem cell transplant. The CDR3 sequence is CASSQGAGGFRDNEQFF. DNA of the CDR3: TGCGCCAGCAGCCAAGGAGCGGGGGGGTTCCGAGACAATGAGCAGTTCTTC.